The 10 T cell receptor beta chains presented below share a single source sample, sequenced in a study of chemoradiotherapy in HPV16-positive cancers. Produced via immunoSEQ multiplex PCR; TCRdb's table is partial and in-frame only. Among 25,000 to 40,000 clones listed, about nine tenths were seen once. The material was blood, obtained from a patient who underwent chemoradiotherapy. The receptors were gathered from a human donor with HPV-associated anogenital cancer.

This rearrangement joins TRBV5-6 to TRBJ1-1, with 7 bases matching TRBD1. CDR3 length: 11 residues. The germline V gene encodes CDR1 SGHDT and CDR2 YYEEEE. V was clipped by 4 bases and J by 10 bases; unmatched bases: 4. The chain's CDR3 is CASSLGGPAFF. The CDR3 DNA sequence: TGTGCCAGCAGCCTAGGGGGCCCAGCTTTCTTT.

The chain employs TRBV10-1 and TRBJ2-7; D gene uncertain. The ends were cut back, 6 bases at V and 3 bases at J, with 9 bases in the middle. Per germline, CDR1 WNHNN and CDR2 SYGVQD (reference sequence). The CDR3 spans 12 residues. The CDR3 region has the DNA TGCGCCAGCAGCGCGGATCTCTACGAGCAGTACTTC. This encodes CASSADLYEQYF.

V and J are TRBV5-4 and TRBJ1-3; tentatively, D is TRBD1 (6 bases). Germline V gives CDR1 SGHNT, CDR2 YYREEE (reference sequence). Trimming removed 4 bases from V and 4 bases from J, with 18 bases in between. This CDR3 spans 16 amino acids. The CDR3 here is CASSQQLQGQGNTIYF. The DNA for the CDR3 is TGTGCCAGCAGCCAACAATTACAGGGTCAGGGAAACACCATATATTTT.

This clone is medium-sized. V and J are TRBV28 and TRBJ2-5, with D unclear. The CDR3 runs 12 residues. V was trimmed by 6 bases and J by 2 bases, leaving 7 bases between them. Looked up from germline, CDR1 is MDHEN and CDR2 is SYDVKM. The CDR3 loop reads CASSPGQETQYF. The CDR3 bases are TGTGCCAGCAGCCCTGGGCAAGAGACCCAGTACTTC.

The gene calls are TRBV5-1 and TRBJ1-2; the match to TRBD1 covers 9 bases. V shed 4 bases and J 8 bases; nucleotides not matched to a gene: 6. Germline CDR1 SGHRS, CDR2 YFSETQ. The CDR3 covers 13 residues. The CDR3, as DNA: TGCGCCAGCAGCCTTCGGACAGGGGAAGGCTACACCTTC. Protein: CASSLRTGEGYTF. Looking up the rest from reference TRBV5-1 and TRBJ1-2 gives the full variable domain: KAGVTQTPRYLIKTRGQQVTLSCSPISGHRSVSWYQQTPGQGLQFLFEYFSETQRNKGNFPGRFSGRQFSNSRSEMNVSTLELGDSALYLCASSLRTGEGYTFGSGTRLTVV.

The V and J genes are TRBV12-5 and TRBJ2-2, with a weak D call TRBD2 (5 bases). CDR1 is LGHNT, CDR2 FRNRAP, per germline. This CDR3 has 16 amino acids. Deletions cut 3 bases from V and 4 bases from J, with 15 bases between. CDR3: CASGFAFDGGTGELFF. In DNA, the CDR3 is TGTGCTAGTGGTTTCGCTTTTGACGGAGGCACCGGGGAGCTGTTTTTT. Full variable domain (rest looked up from reference TRBV12-5 and TRBJ2-2): DARVTQTPRHKVTEMGQEVTMRCQPILGHNTVFWYRQTMMQGLELLAYFRNRAPLDDSGMPKDRFSAEMPDATLATLKIQPSEPRDSAVYFCASGFAFDGGTGELFFGEGSRLTVL.

The gene calls are TRBV9 and TRBJ2-3; D is undetermined. This CDR3 spans 16 amino acids. Germline V CDR1 and CDR2: SGDLS, YYNGEE. V was pared by 0 bases and J by 1 base, with 12 bases between. CDR3 sequence (DNA): TGTGCCAGCAGCGTAGGGGGAAGCGACCGCACAGATACGCAGTATTTT. This gives the protein CASSVGGSDRTDTQYF.

The chain carries TRBV4-1 and TRBJ2-7; 8 bases are shared with TRBD1. The CDR3 spans 14 residues. V was pared by 4 bases and J by 6 bases, with 8 bases of the junction left unmatched. Germline-derived CDR1 and CDR2 are MGHRA and YSYEKL. Written as DNA, the CDR3 is TGCGCCAGCAGCCCTCGGACAGGGTACTCCGAGCAGTACTTC. Translation gives CASSPRTGYSEQYF.

V is TRBV2 and J is TRBJ1-5; D gene unclear. Trimming removed 5 bases from V and 9 bases from J, with 14 bases in between. CDR1 is SNHLY and CDR2 is FYNNEI in the germline V gene. This CDR3 is 13 amino acids long. CDR3 sequence (DNA): TGTGCCAGCAGTCTAGCAGAAGGACGGCCCCAGCATTTT. Its protein is CASSLAEGRPQHF.

The CDR3 DNA reads TGTGCCAGCAGTGAAGCGGGGGGGGTCACTAATTCACCCCTCCACTTT. It codes for CASSEAGGVTNSPLHF. The chain links TRBV6-1 to TRBJ1-6; maybe TRBD1 (5 bases). Trimming shortened V by 0 bases and J by 6 bases, and 12 bases separated the two germline ends. From germline, CDR1 is MNHNS and CDR2 SASEGT. The CDR3 is made up of 16 amino acids.